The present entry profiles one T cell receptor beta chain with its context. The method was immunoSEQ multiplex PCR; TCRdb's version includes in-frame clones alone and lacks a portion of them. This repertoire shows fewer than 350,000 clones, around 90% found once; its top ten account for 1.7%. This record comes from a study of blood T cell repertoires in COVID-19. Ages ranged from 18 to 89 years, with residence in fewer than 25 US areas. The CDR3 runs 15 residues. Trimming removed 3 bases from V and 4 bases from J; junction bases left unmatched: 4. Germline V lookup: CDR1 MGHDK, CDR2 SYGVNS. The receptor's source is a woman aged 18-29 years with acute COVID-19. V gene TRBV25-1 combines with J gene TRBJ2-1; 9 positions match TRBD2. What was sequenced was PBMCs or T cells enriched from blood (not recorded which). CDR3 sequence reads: CASSETSGQYNEQFF. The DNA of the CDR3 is TGTGCCAGCAGTGAGACTAGCGGACAGTACAATGAGCAGTTCTTC.